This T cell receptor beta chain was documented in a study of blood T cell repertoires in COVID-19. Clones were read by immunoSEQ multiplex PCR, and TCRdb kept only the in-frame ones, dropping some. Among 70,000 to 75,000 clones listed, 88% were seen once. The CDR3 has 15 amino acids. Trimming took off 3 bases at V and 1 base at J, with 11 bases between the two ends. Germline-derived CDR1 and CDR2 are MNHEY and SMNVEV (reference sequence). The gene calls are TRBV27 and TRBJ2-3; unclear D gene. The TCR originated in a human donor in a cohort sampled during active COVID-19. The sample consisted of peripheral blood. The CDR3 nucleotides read TGTGCCAGCAGTTTGGAGACCATCGGCACAGATACGCAGTATTTT. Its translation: CASSLETIGTDTQYF.